One sample yielded the 10 T cell receptor beta chains listed below, sequenced in a study of CD8+ T cells in alopecia areata. RNA extraction and reverse transcription yielded cDNA as sequencing template. Profiled with immunoSEQ multiplex PCR; TCRdb holds only in-frame clones, not every one. The sample consists of around 180,000 clones, roughly 60% of them appearing once. Treatment meaning: oral pan-JAK inhibitor, 5-10 mg twice daily. Sequenced material: CD4+ T cells sorted from blood, taken at week 24, from a patient treated with tofacitinib. The receptor set was obtained from a human donor with alopecia areata.

The chain links TRBV30 to TRBJ1-3; the D gene is possibly TRBD1 (6 bases). Looked up from germline, CDR1 is GTSNPN and CDR2 is SVGIG (reference sequence). V lost 0 bases to trimming and J lost 4 bases, with 10 bases between them. The CDR3 runs 14 residues. DNA of the CDR3: TGTGCCTGGAGTGTACCGGGGGCGGGAAACACCATATATTTT. As protein: CAWSVPGAGNTIYF.

This clone was detected only a few times. The chain carries TRBV4-3 and TRBJ2-2, with 10 nucleotides matching TRBD2. Germline trimming cut 5 bases from V and 1 base from J; bases unmatched to any gene: 4. The CDR3 contains 16 residues. CDR1 and CDR2 (germline): LGHNA, YSLEER. CDR3 bases: TGCGCCAGCAGCTCCAGGACTAGCGGGAACACCGGGGAGCTGTTTTTT. This encodes CASSSRTSGNTGELFF.

The V call is TRBV7-2, the J call TRBJ2-5, with 13 nucleotides matching TRBD2. Trimming removed 5 bases from V and 9 bases from J; junction bases left unmatched: 12. CDR1 is SGHTA, CDR2 FQGNSA, per germline. The CDR3 totals 16 residues. CDR3 sequence reads: CASSRRTSGGSAAQYF. In DNA, the CDR3 is TGTGCCAGCAGCCGACGGACTAGCGGGGGCTCAGCGGCCCAGTACTTC.

This clone was detected only a few times. The V gene is TRBV6-1, the J gene TRBJ2-2; D is uncertain. Per germline, CDR1 MNHNS and CDR2 SASEGT. Trimming cost V 1 base and J 9 bases, with 6 bases left between them. The CDR3 length is 12 residues. Here the CDR3 DNA reads TGTGCCAGCAGTGAAGGTCAGAGGGAGCTGTTTTTT. Amino acid sequence: CASSEGQRELFF.

The CDR3 DNA is TGTGCCAGCAGCTTGGACGGGGGGCCATACAATGAGCAGTTCTTC. As protein: CASSLDGGPYNEQFF. The chain couples TRBV7-2 to TRBJ2-1; possible D gene TRBD2, 7 bases. This CDR3 region has 15 residues. The V and J ends lost 3 bases and 4 bases respectively, with 13 bases between them. CDR1 is SGHTA, CDR2 FQGNSA, per germline.

In its sample, this clone was seen a few times. The rearrangement uses TRBV14 and TRBJ1-1; D might be TRBD1 (5 bases). This CDR3 has 17 residues. Germline V gene lookup returns CDR1 SGHDN and CDR2 FVKESK. V was trimmed by 1 base and J by 1 base, leaving 16 bases between them. The CDR3 reads CASSQASGGGWNTEAFF. For the CDR3, the DNA is TGTGCCAGCAGCCAAGCTAGCGGGGGAGGTTGGAACACTGAAGCTTTCTTT.

V and J are TRBV5-1 and TRBJ1-2, with D unclear. The CDR3 runs to 12 residues. Germline lookup yields CDR1 SGHRS and CDR2 YFSETQ. V gave up 5 bases and J gave up 6 bases, with 11 bases separating them. The CDR3: CASSPDRDGYTF. The CDR3 DNA follows: TGCGCCAGCAGTCCTGACCGGGATGGCTACACCTTC. The whole variable domain, filled in from reference TRBV5-1 and TRBJ1-2, reads KAGVTQTPRYLIKTRGQQVTLSCSPISGHRSVSWYQQTPGQGLQFLFEYFSETQRNKGNFPGRFSGRQFSNSRSEMNVSTLELGDSALYLCASSPDRDGYTFGSGTRLTVV.

V is TRBV14 and J is TRBJ2-1; 11 bases agree with TRBD1. In germline, CDR1 is SGHDN, CDR2 FVKESK. The CDR3 loop spans 15 amino acids. The V gene end was trimmed by 4 bases and the J gene end by 10 bases; junction bases not matched to a gene: 9. The CDR3, as DNA: TGTGCCAGCAGCCGACGGACAGGGGGCGCGACCGAGCAGTTCTTC. Protein: CASSRRTGGATEQFF.

The rearrangement joins TRBV4-3 to TRBJ2-1; no reliable D call. Per germline, CDR1 LGHNA and CDR2 YSLEER. CDR3 size: 14 residues. The germline V and J ends were trimmed by 0 bases and 6 bases, with 9 bases remaining between them. The CDR3 loop reads CASSQEGTLNEQFF. DNA of the CDR3: TGCGCCAGCAGCCAAGAGGGAACTCTCAATGAGCAGTTCTTC.

This chain connects TRBV30 to TRBJ2-4; tentative D call: TRBD1 (6 bases). Germline V lookup: CDR1 GTSNPN, CDR2 SVGIG (reference sequence). The CDR3 has 14 amino acids. The V end lost 0 bases, the J end lost 4 bases, and 10 bases lay between the germline ends. CDR3 nucleotides: TGTGCCTGGAGTGTACTGCAGGGGAAAAACATTCAGTACTTC. This gives the protein CAWSVLQGKNIQYF. Drawing the rest from reference TRBV30 and TRBJ2-4, the complete variable domain is SQTIHQWPATLVQPVGSPLSLECTVEGTSNPNLYWYRQAAGRGLQLLFYSVGIGQISSEVPQNLSASRPQDRQFILSSKKLLLSDSGFYLCAWSVLQGKNIQYFGAGTRLSVL.